This TCR beta chain was sequenced for a study of neurological immune-mediated disorders. Notes on the study in general: Among 34 multiple sclerosis patients, 18 had repertoires that phylogenetic grouping placed in one related-CDR3 cluster, a possible signature. The expanded clones of different subjects shared no CDR3 amino acid sequences (suggesting private repertoires in all groups).

This clonotype was seen many times. Its matching antigen is unknown. From germline, CDR1 is DFQATT and CDR2 SNEGSKA (reference sequence). The CDR3 runs to 13 residues. The germline V and J ends were trimmed by 3 bases and 5 bases, with 13 bases remaining between them. As for the cDNA, it was generated by 5'RACE with 10-nucleotide random UMIs. TCRdb itself ran the 5' RACE reads through MiXCR, one entry per CDR3 protein. The table includes roughly 88,000 distinct CDR3 sequences, 3.5% detected once. J is TRBJ2-5 and V is TRBV20-1, with no clear D. This clonotype was obtained from a woman in her 50s with multiple sclerosis. Specimen: PBMCs. In nucleotides, the CDR3 is TGCAGTGCTAGCAACTACGGTGGGGAGACCCAGTACTTC. Residues: CSASNYGGETQYF.